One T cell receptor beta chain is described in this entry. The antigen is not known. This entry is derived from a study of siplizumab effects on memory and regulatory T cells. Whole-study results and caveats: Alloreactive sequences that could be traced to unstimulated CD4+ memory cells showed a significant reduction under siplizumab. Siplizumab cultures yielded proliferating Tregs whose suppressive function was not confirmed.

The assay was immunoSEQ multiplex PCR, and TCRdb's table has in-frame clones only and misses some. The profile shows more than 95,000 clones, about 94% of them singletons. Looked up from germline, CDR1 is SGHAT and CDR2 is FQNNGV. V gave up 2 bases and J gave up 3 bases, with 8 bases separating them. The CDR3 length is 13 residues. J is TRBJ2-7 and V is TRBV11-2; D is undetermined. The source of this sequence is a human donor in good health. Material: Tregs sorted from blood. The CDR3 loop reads CASSLSTFYEQYF. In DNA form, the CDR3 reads TGTGCCAGCAGCTTATCCACATTCTACGAGCAGTACTTC.